The 14 T cell receptor beta chains given below trace back to one sample, sequenced in a study of beta chain features in type 1 diabetes listed by TCRdb under 2018. The protocol used for the library was the immunoSEQ multiplex PCR assay. The entire isolated RNA was reverse transcribed using the High Capacity cDNA Reverse Transcription Kit, and thus expressed TCRB transcripts were sequenced. This is the immuneACCESS table as TCRdb keeps it, with only in-frame sequences that have V and J called. A part of the clones is gone; compared with another copy, unresolved V genes explain less than half, and the rest is unexplained. In all, the sample holds roughly 180,000 clones, and about an eighth of those were seen once. The ten largest clones take up about 0.59% of the sample. Sequencing was done on a sample of central memory CD4+ T cells from blood. These receptors were obtained from a woman younger than 30 in good health.

This clone was seen a few times. The rearrangement links TRBV28 to TRBJ2-2; the D is unclear. The CDR3 runs 14 residues. The V end lost 6 bases, the J end lost 2 bases, and 10 bases lay between the germline ends. The germline CDR1 and CDR2 sequences are MDHEN and SYDVKM. CDR3 protein: CASSPTRNTGELFF. The CDR3 DNA is TGTGCCAGCAGCCCCACTCGAAACACCGGGGAGCTGTTTTTT.

This clone has more than one count but fewer than ten. The chain has TRBV19 and TRBJ2-5; no clear D gene. Trimming removed 6 bases from V and 7 bases from J, with 15 bases in between. In germline, CDR1 is LNHDA, CDR2 SQIVND (reference sequence). CDR3 length: 13 residues. The CDR3 coding sequence is TGTGCCAGTAGGCCTACTTTGGTCGGGACCCAGTACTTC. It specifies CASRPTLVGTQYF.

In its sample, this clone was seen many times. V gene TRBV11-1 combines with J gene TRBJ2-5, with D maybe TRBD2 (5 bases). V gave up 7 bases and J gave up 5 bases, with 14 bases separating them. Germline values: CDR1 SGHAT, CDR2 FQDESV (reference sequence). The CDR3 covers 13 residues. CDR3 in DNA: TGTGCCAGCAACATGAACCAGCGGGAGACCCAGTACTTC. Encoded protein: CASNMNQRETQYF.

The J gene is TRBJ1-1, the V gene TRBV2; 8 bases agree with TRBD1. The V segment lost 6 bases and the J segment 11 bases; nucleotides outside the gene matches: 14. CDR1 is SNHLY and CDR2 is FYNNEI in the germline V gene. This CDR3 region has 14 residues. CDR3: CASRGDRNLRVAFF. The CDR3 DNA follows: TGTGCCAGCAGGGGGGACAGGAATCTACGGGTGGCTTTCTTT.

This clone occurred a few times. J is TRBJ1-1 and V is TRBV30, with 12 bases fitting TRBD1. With 4 bases clipped from V and 6 bases from J, the junction kept 6 bases outside the gene matches. This CDR3 has 14 amino acids. Germline V gene lookup returns CDR1 GTSNPN and CDR2 SVGIG (reference sequence). CDR3 sequence: CAWIGTGGRSEAFF. CDR3 DNA: TGTGCCTGGATCGGGACAGGGGGCAGATCTGAAGCTTTCTTT.

The CDR3, as DNA: TGTGCCAGCAGCTTCACAGGGAGAGGCACTGAAGCTTTCTTT. It yields the protein CASSFTGRGTEAFF. The chain recombines TRBV6-6 with TRBJ1-1; D may be TRBD1 (6 bases). Trimming shortened V by 6 bases and J by 4 bases, and 15 bases separated the two germline ends. This CDR3 has 14 amino acids. CDR1 and CDR2 from the germline V gene are MNHNY and SVGAGI (reference sequence).

The table lists this clone with a few counts. Other nucleotide sequences from this sample produce the same CDR3. The chain links TRBV18 to TRBJ2-7, with TRBD1 identical over 12 bases. Germline values: CDR1 KGHSH, CDR2 LQKENI. V lost 3 bases to trimming and J lost 7 bases; unmatched junction nucleotides: 10. The CDR3 loop spans 16 amino acids. CDR3 amino acids: CASSPPPGQGAREQYF. The CDR3 DNA sequence: TGTGCCAGCTCACCTCCTCCGGGACAGGGGGCGCGGGAGCAGTACTTC.

The chain uses TRBV11-2 and TRBJ1-4; 7 nucleotides align to TRBD1. The CDR3 is 14 amino acids. V shed 5 bases and J 4 bases; nucleotides not matched to a gene: 4. CDR1 and CDR2 (germline): SGHAT, FQNNGV. In DNA, the CDR3 is TGTGCCAGCAGCCGGGGACAGCTTAATGAAAAACTGTTTTTT. It codes for CASSRGQLNEKLFF.

CDR3 residues: CASSLRGTGAFYGYTF. DNA of the CDR3: TGTGCCAGCAGCTTAAGAGGGACAGGGGCCTTCTATGGCTACACCTTC. The chain combines TRBV11-2 with TRBJ1-2; 10 bases agree with TRBD1. Germline CDR1 reads SGHAT; CDR2 reads FQNNGV. This CDR3 is built from 16 residues. V lost 2 bases and J lost 4; bases outside the gene matches: 7. Full variable domain (remainder filled in from reference TRBV11-2 and TRBJ1-2): EAGVAQSPRYKIIEKRQSVAFWCNPISGHATLYWYQQILGQGPKLLIQFQNNGVVDDSQLPKDRFSAERLKGVDSTLKIQPAKLEDSAVYLCASSLRGTGAFYGYTFGSGTRLTVV.

This clone was observed many times. This chain connects TRBV4-2 to TRBJ2-3, with 8 bases identical to TRBD1. The V gene's germline CDR1 is LGHNA and CDR2 YNFKEQ. The CDR3 loop spans 15 amino acids. Trimming removed 4 bases from V and 6 bases from J; junction bases left unmatched: 9. In DNA form, the CDR3 reads TGTGCCAGCAGCCCCACAGGCAGGGGGCCGGATACGCAGTATTTT. This codes for CASSPTGRGPDTQYF.

The chain employs TRBV29-1 and TRBJ2-2; unclear D gene. V was pared by 8 bases and J by 1 base, with 11 bases between. The CDR3 sequence is 13 residues long. Per germline, CDR1 SQVTM and CDR2 ANQGSEA. The CDR3 nucleotides read TGCAGCTCCCACTTCGGGAACACCGGGGAGCTGTTTTTT. Its translation is CSSHFGNTGELFF.

This sequence joins TRBV9 and TRBJ2-1; 8 positions match TRBD1. The ends lost 3 bases at V and 10 bases at J; junction bases unmatched: 6. The length of the CDR3 is 13 residues. In germline, CDR1 is SGDLS, CDR2 YYNGEE. This CDR3 reads CASSEAGGHEQFF. Written as DNA, the CDR3 is TGTGCCAGCAGCGAGGCAGGGGGCCACGAGCAGTTCTTC.

This clone was picked up a small number of times. The CDR3 reads CASSGTSGRGHGEQYF. In DNA, the CDR3 is TGTGCCAGCAGCGGGACTAGCGGGAGGGGCCACGGGGAGCAGTACTTC. The V gene is TRBV7-6, the J gene TRBJ2-7; TRBD2 aligns across 16 bases. Germline V gene data show CDR1 as SGHVS and CDR2 as FNYEAQ. Unmatched junction bases numbered 8, after V lost 5 bases and J lost 7 bases. The CDR3 extends over 16 amino acids. Combining the CDR3 with reference TRBV7-6 and TRBJ2-7 gives the whole variable domain GAGVSQSPRYKVTKRGQDVALRCDPISGHVSLYWYRQALGQGPEFLTYFNYEAQQDKSGLPNDRFSAERPEGSISTLTIQRTEQRDSAMYRCASSGTSGRGHGEQYFGPGTRLTVT.

This clone was detected a few times. The chain joins TRBV6-5 to TRBJ2-3; D possibly corresponds to TRBD1 (5 bases). This CDR3 has 16 amino acids. Trimming left V 4 bases short and J 5 bases short, with 19 bases between. Germline-derived CDR1 and CDR2 are MNHEY and SVGAGI. Here the CDR3 DNA reads TGTGCCAGCAGTTTTAGGTCGAGTACAGGCAGAGATACGCAGTATTTT. This encodes CASSFRSSTGRDTQYF.